These 28 T cell receptor beta chains originate from one sample sequenced in a study of shared clonotypes between healthy human individuals. The assay was immunoSEQ multiplex PCR, and TCRdb's table has in-frame clones only and misses some. The sample shows roughly 300,000 clones, about nine tenths of them seen only once. Sequenced material: memory CD8+ T cells sorted from blood. Subset denoted: CD45RO+ cells pooled with CCR7-negative TemRA cells. All receptors come from a man younger than 35 in good health.

The chain's CDR3 is CASSYLDRARGTEAFF. CDR3 nucleotides: TGTGCCAGCAGTTATCTAGACCGGGCCCGGGGGACTGAAGCTTTCTTT. The J gene is TRBJ1-1, the V gene TRBV6-5, with a tentative D call TRBD1 (5 bases). There are 16 residues in the CDR3. The germline gives CDR1 MNHEY, CDR2 SVGAGI. The ends were cut back, 3 bases at V and 5 bases at J, with 19 bases in the middle.

The chain employs TRBV13 and TRBJ1-2; D call uncertain. CDR1 is PRHDT and CDR2 is FYEKMQ in the germline V gene (reference sequence). The V end lost 5 bases, the J end lost 2 bases, and 15 bases lay between the germline ends. This CDR3 spans 15 amino acids. CDR3 sequence reads: CASSHRQDGNYGYTF. The CDR3 bases are TGTGCCAGCAGCCACCGCCAGGACGGGAACTATGGCTACACCTTC.

The CDR3 nucleotides read TGCAGTGCTAGCCAGTACACTGAAGCTTTCTTT. Amino acid sequence: CSASQYTEAFF. This chain uses TRBV20-1 with TRBJ1-1; no reliable D call. Looked up from germline, CDR1 is DFQATT and CDR2 is SNEGSKA (reference sequence). The CDR3 runs to 11 residues. Trimming removed 3 bases at V and 3 bases at J, with 5 bases between.

The chain employs TRBV27 and TRBJ2-1, with no clear D. CDR1 is MNHEY and CDR2 is SMNVEV in the germline V gene (reference sequence). This CDR3 is built from 13 residues. Trimming left V 8 bases short and J 10 bases short, with 18 bases between. In nucleotides, the CDR3 is TGTGCCAGCCGTGCCGCTATGAAAATAGAGCAGTTCTTC. Protein product: CASRAAMKIEQFF.

This clone was seen only a few times. Here the CDR3 DNA reads TGTGCCAGAAGCTGCCTAGGTAGAGATCAGCCCCAGCATTTT. Its translation is CARSCLGRDQPQHF. J is TRBJ1-5 and V is TRBV5-3; D uncertain. TRBV5-3 falls under the ORF class, with uncertain function. The CDR3 runs to 14 residues. Between the trimmed V and J ends, which lost 3 bases and 5 bases, there was a span of 12 bases.

The chain combines TRBV4-1 with TRBJ2-7; a possible D gene is TRBD2 (6 bases). Trimming shortened V by 4 bases and J by 5 bases, and 12 bases separated the two germline ends. The CDR3 spans 13 residues. In germline, CDR1 is MGHRA, CDR2 YSYEKL. Here the CDR3 DNA reads TGCGCCAGCAGCCGCCTGGGACTGAACGAGCAGTACTTC. It specifies CASSRLGLNEQYF.

A single count supports this clone. The V call is TRBV2, the J call TRBJ1-1, with D perhaps TRBD1 (5 bases). Trimming stripped 2 bases from V and 4 bases from J, with 8 bases between. The germline V gene encodes CDR1 SNHLY and CDR2 FYNNEI. The CDR3 is 13 amino acids. The CDR3 DNA reads TGTGCCAGCAGTGAACAGGGATTCACTGAAGCTTTCTTT. Translating gives CASSEQGFTEAFF. Based on the CDR3 plus reference TRBV2 and TRBJ1-1, the full variable domain is EPEVTQTPSHQVTQMGQEVILRCVPISNHLYFYWYRQILGQKVEFLVSFYNNEISEKSEIFDDQFSVERPDGSNFTLKIRSTKLEDSAMYFCASSEQGFTEAFFGQGTRLTVV.

This clone was seen repeatedly, ten times or more. This chain connects TRBV27 to TRBJ2-1; 7 positions agree with TRBD1. Germline CDR1 is MNHEY and CDR2 is SMNVEV (reference sequence). V shed 7 bases and J 2 bases; nucleotides not matched to a gene: 5. The CDR3 is made up of 14 amino acids. In nucleotides, the CDR3 is TGTGCCAGCAATAGACAGGGTCCCTACAATGAGCAGTTCTTC. Its translation: CASNRQGPYNEQFF.

This sequence joins TRBV6-6 and TRBJ2-7, with D hard to call. In germline, CDR1 is MNHNY, CDR2 SVGAGI (reference sequence). V lost 0 bases and J lost 2, with 8 bases in between. The CDR3 spans 14 residues. The CDR3 nucleotides are TGTGCCAGCAGTTACTCCATACGACCCTACGAGCAGTACTTC. This sequence encodes CASSYSIRPYEQYF.

This clone was found many times. The V call is TRBV7-3, the J call TRBJ2-7; 8 bases are a match to TRBD1. The CDR3 extends over 14 amino acids. The J segment lost 2 bases and the V segment lost 3 bases, leaving 3 bases of the junction unmatched. Germline CDR1 and CDR2: SGHTA and FQGTGA. The CDR3 loop reads CASSFGTGPYEQYF. The CDR3 DNA is TGTGCCAGCAGCTTCGGGACAGGTCCCTACGAGCAGTACTTC.

The chain has TRBV25-1 and TRBJ2-2; 9 positions agree with TRBD1. CDR3 size: 15 residues. After removal of 6 bases from V and 4 bases from J, the junction contained 6 bases not matched to a gene. Germline V lookup: CDR1 MGHDK, CDR2 SYGVNS. Written as DNA, the CDR3 is TGTGCCAGCAGCCACAGGGGGCAGAGCACCGGGGAGCTGTTTTTT. It is translated as CASSHRGQSTGELFF.

The rearrangement uses TRBV27 and TRBJ1-1; D is undetermined. Per the germline V gene, CDR1 is MNHEY and CDR2 is SMNVEV (reference sequence). V lost 7 bases and J 2 bases, leaving 11 bases between the germline ends. CDR3 length: 13 residues. The CDR3 region has the DNA TGTGCCAGCAAGGGAGGTTACAACACTGAAGCTTTCTTT. Protein: CASKGGYNTEAFF.

CDR3 loop: CASRVDVYTGELFF. The CDR3 DNA reads TGCGCCAGCCGTGTAGACGTTTACACCGGGGAGCTGTTTTTT. The chain couples TRBV10-1 to TRBJ2-2; no clear D gene. V was pared by 8 bases and J by 3 bases, with 13 bases between. From germline, CDR1 is WNHNN and CDR2 SYGVQD (reference sequence). This CDR3 is 14 amino acids long.

This clone was seen a handful of times. The chain carries TRBV6-5 and TRBJ2-1, with 9 positions matching TRBD1. From germline, CDR1 is MNHEY and CDR2 SVGAGI. The CDR3 is 15 amino acids. V was clipped by 8 bases and J by 0 bases; unmatched bases: 5. CDR3 amino acids: CASHTGGVSYNEQFF. DNA for the CDR3: TGTGCCAGCCATACAGGGGGCGTCTCCTACAATGAGCAGTTCTTC.

The genes are TRBV5-5 and TRBJ1-1; D not certain. CDR1 is SGHKS, CDR2 YYEKEE, per germline (reference sequence). The CDR3 contains 12 residues. Trimming took off 4 bases at V and 3 bases at J, with 7 bases between the two ends. DNA for the CDR3: TGTGCCAGCAGCCACAGTGACACTGAAGCTTTCTTT. Amino acid sequence: CASSHSDTEAFF.

This sequence joins TRBV7-9 and TRBJ1-2; possibly TRBD1 for D (5 bases). CDR3 size: 16 residues. Looked up from germline, CDR1 is SEHNR and CDR2 is FQNEAQ (reference sequence). Trimming removed 2 bases from V and 6 bases from J, with 19 bases in between. The CDR3 region is CASSLLQDPKRHGYTF. The CDR3 region has the DNA TGTGCCAGCAGCTTATTACAGGACCCTAAGCGGCATGGCTACACCTTC.

In this sample, this clone turned up once. The rearrangement joins TRBV29-1 to TRBJ1-2; D not resolved. The CDR3 contains 14 residues. V was clipped by 0 bases and J by 6 bases, with 14 bases between them. Germline CDR1 reads SQVTM; CDR2 reads ANQGSEA. Here the CDR3 reads CSVEDLWEGNGYTF. The DNA for the CDR3 is TGCAGCGTTGAAGATCTCTGGGAAGGGAATGGCTACACCTTC.

V gene TRBV5-5 combines with J gene TRBJ2-7; unclear D gene. The V gene lost 3 bases and the J gene lost 1 base, with 2 bases spanning the gap. The CDR3 covers 11 residues. The germline CDR1 and CDR2 sequences are SGHKS and YYEKEE (reference sequence). The CDR3 region is CASSSSYEQYF. Written as DNA, the CDR3 is TGTGCCAGCAGCTCATCCTACGAGCAGTACTTC.

The gene calls are TRBV25-1 and TRBJ2-5; TRBD1 or TRBD2 may be the D gene (5 bases each). CDR1 is MGHDK and CDR2 is SYGVNS in the germline V gene. The CDR3 contains 15 residues. V was cut by 3 bases and J by 2 bases, with 13 bases left in between. This CDR3 is CASSDLGDLQETQYF. CDR3 nucleotides: TGTGCCAGCAGTGACCTGGGGGACCTTCAAGAGACCCAGTACTTC. The whole variable domain, filled in from reference TRBV25-1 and TRBJ2-5, reads EADIYQTPRYLVIGTGKKITLECSQTMGHDKMYWYQQDPGMELHLIHYSYGVNSTEKGDLSSESTVSRIRTEHFPLTLESARPSHTSQYLCASSDLGDLQETQYFGPGTRLLVL.

The chain combines TRBV4-1 with TRBJ2-5, with no clear D. In germline, CDR1 is MGHRA, CDR2 YSYEKL. The CDR3 totals 14 residues. V lost 4 bases to trimming and J lost 4 bases, with 13 bases between them. The CDR3 DNA reads TGCGCCAGCAGCCTCCCCGACGCGATAGAGACCCAGTACTTC. It encodes CASSLPDAIETQYF.

There are many counts of this clone. This chain links TRBV4-1 with TRBJ2-2; 8 bases are shared with TRBD2. Unmatched junction bases numbered 6, after V lost 0 bases and J lost 0 bases. Germline V lookup: CDR1 MGHRA, CDR2 YSYEKL. The CDR3 extends over 18 amino acids. CDR3 in amino acids: CASSQDLGREANTGELFF. In DNA form, the CDR3 reads TGCGCCAGCAGCCAAGATCTGGGGCGGGAGGCGAACACCGGGGAGCTGTTTTTT.

This chain links TRBV13 with TRBJ2-3, with TRBD2 matching 15 bases. V was clipped by 4 bases and J by 2 bases; unmatched bases: 4. The CDR3 sequence is 17 residues long. Germline V gene sequence: CDR1 PRHDT, CDR2 FYEKMQ (reference sequence). The CDR3 nucleotides read TGTGCCAGCAGCTGGACTAGCGGGGGGGGCCACACAGATACGCAGTATTTT. Its protein product is CASSWTSGGGHTDTQYF.

The chain is built from TRBV28 and TRBJ2-5, with no clear D. This CDR3 region has 15 residues. The germline V and J ends were trimmed by 6 bases and 5 bases, with 19 bases remaining between them. Germline CDR1 and CDR2: MDHEN and SYDVKM. CDR3 nucleotide sequence: TGTGCCAGCAGCGCCGAGGACCTAGGATGGGAGACCCAGTACTTC. This encodes CASSAEDLGWETQYF. The variable domain in full, with the rest retrieved from reference TRBV28 and TRBJ2-5, is DVKVTQSSRYLVKRTGEKVFLECVQDMDHENMFWYRQDPGLGLRLIYFSYDVKMKEKGDIPEGYSVSREKKERFSLILESASTNQTSMYLCASSAEDLGWETQYFGPGTRLLVL.

The chain couples TRBV7-6 to TRBJ2-1; 11 positions match TRBD2. CDR3 size: 16 residues. In germline, CDR1 is SGHVS, CDR2 FNYEAQ. Unmatched junction bases numbered 6, after V lost 4 bases and J lost 4 bases. CDR3 in amino acids: CASSWTSGPLYNEQFF. The CDR3 DNA reads as TGTGCCAGCAGCTGGACTAGCGGGCCTCTTTACAATGAGCAGTTCTTC.

The rearrangement joins TRBV28 to TRBJ2-5, with 9 nucleotides matching TRBD1. V lost 3 bases and J lost 5; bases outside the gene matches: 10. This CDR3 spans 16 amino acids. Germline loops: CDR1 MDHEN, CDR2 SYDVKM. The CDR3 reads CASSFARTGEWETQYF. The CDR3 DNA reads as TGTGCCAGCAGTTTCGCGCGGACAGGGGAATGGGAGACCCAGTACTTC.

The chain couples TRBV13 to TRBJ1-4; unclear D gene. Germline V lookup: CDR1 PRHDT, CDR2 FYEKMQ (reference sequence). The CDR3 is made up of 14 amino acids. Trimming removed 6 bases at V and 8 bases at J, with 16 bases between. DNA for the CDR3: TGTGCCAGCAGTTTTATGGGCTACGGGGAAAAACTGTTTTTT. Its translation: CASSFMGYGEKLFF. Full variable domain (rest looked up from reference TRBV13 and TRBJ1-4): AAGVIQSPRHLIKEKRETATLKCYPIPRHDTVYWYQQGPGQDPQFLISFYEKMQSDKGSIPDRFSAQQFSDYHSELNMSSLELGDSALYFCASSFMGYGEKLFFGSGTQLSVL.

The CDR3 DNA is TGTGCCATCAGTGAGGCAGGGATAGGAGGCACTGAAGCTTTCTTT. Translation gives CAISEAGIGGTEAFF. The chain links TRBV10-3 to TRBJ1-1, with D possibly being TRBD1 (5 bases). CDR1 and CDR2 (germline): ENHRY, SYGVKD. V was clipped by 2 bases and J by 4 bases, with 14 bases between them. This CDR3 region has 15 residues.

The chain links TRBV28 to TRBJ2-7, with D maybe TRBD2 (5 bases). Germline loops: CDR1 MDHEN, CDR2 SYDVKM. V was shortened by 6 bases and J by 4 bases, with 22 bases between the two germline ends. The CDR3 extends over 16 amino acids. In DNA form, the CDR3 reads TGTGCCAGCAGCCCTCCCGTCGTACGGGATGGGTACGAGCAGTACTTC. Protein sequence: CASSPPVVRDGYEQYF. The variable domain in full, with the rest retrieved from reference TRBV28 and TRBJ2-7, is DVKVTQSSRYLVKRTGEKVFLECVQDMDHENMFWYRQDPGLGLRLIYFSYDVKMKEKGDIPEGYSVSREKKERFSLILESASTNQTSMYLCASSPPVVRDGYEQYFGPGTRLTVT.